The clone carrying this T cell receptor beta chain was seen at least ten times. This CDR3 region has 15 residues. Germline V gene data show CDR1 as SGHRS and CDR2 as YFSETQ. Trimming at V came to 3 bases and at J to 7 bases, leaving 3 bases not matched to a gene. The data derive from a study of T cell repertoires in cytomegalovirus infection. Background on the study: Both CMV infection and a matching HLA type were indicated by public TCR beta signatures.

TCRdb re-derived calls from the reads in MiXCR, one entry per CDR3 protein. The repertoire holds about 490,000 distinct CDR3 sequences, with 10% to 12% as singletons. The clonotype originates from a human donor in good health (CMV status not recorded). Some clones in this sample may be carry-over from other donors' samples. Sequenced: PBMCs. V and J are TRBV5-1 and TRBJ2-3; 15 positions match TRBD2. Here the CDR3 DNA reads TGCGCCAGCAGCTGGACTAGCGGGAGGGGAAATACGCAGTATTTT. This translates into CASSWTSGRGNTQYF.